This paragraph covers one TCR beta chain sequence. Its cognate antigen is unknown. These data are taken from a study of T cells in tuberculosis. About the research overall: A South African cohort included IGRA-negative adolescents, latently infected IGRA-positive adolescents and adults with active tuberculosis. General study results and limits: Smaller alpha distances in active tuberculosis partly reflected shorter CDR3-alpha lengths. Active tuberculosis cases were adults; controls were adolescents. Using the GMM-specific repertoire gave 85% to 90% accuracy versus around 70% with motifs.

The ends lost 4 bases at V and 6 bases at J; junction bases unmatched: 6. The CDR3 is made up of 15 amino acids. Per germline, CDR1 SGHRS and CDR2 YFSETQ. Measured with immunoSEQ multiplex PCR; TCRdb has only the in-frame clones, and not every one. This sample carries about 29,000 clones, 90% of them seen once, and the ten largest clones take less than 7%. The clonotype comes from a donor between 10 and 29 years old with latent tuberculosis or without tuberculosis infection. Specimen: PBMCs. The rearrangement uses TRBV5-1 and TRBJ2-2; 10 bases fit TRBD1. CDR3 sequence: CASSPRTGGPGELFF. The CDR3 region has the DNA TGCGCCAGCAGCCCCCGGACAGGGGGGCCCGGGGAGCTGTTTTTT.